This T cell receptor (beta chain) was found in a study of T cell responses to AZD1222 COVID-19 vaccine. Sequencing used immunoSEQ multiplex PCR; TCRdb keeps in-frame clones, though not all of them. The sample yields approximately 100,000 clones, approximately 90% seen once. Comment on this clone: Antigen unknown.

Findings of the study overall: Reports say nearly half of spike-specific TCRs go after unmutated variant regions. Baseline seropositivity characterized only a handful of AZD1222 recipients.

The junction had 5 bases not matched to a gene; V was cut back by 2 bases and J by 3 bases. The CDR3 has 15 amino acids. Germline-derived CDR1 and CDR2 are GTSNPN and SVGIG (reference sequence). This specimen was peripheral blood, taken on day 0 of AZD1222 vaccination. The rearrangement uses TRBV30 and TRBJ2-5, with 11 nucleotides matching TRBD2. This receptor was taken from an adult in good health. The CDR3, as DNA: TGTGCCTGGAGTTCCCCGGGACTAGCGGAAGAGACCCAGTACTTC. As protein: CAWSSPGLAEETQYF. Filled out from reference TRBV30 and TRBJ2-5, the complete variable domain reads SQTIHQWPATLVQPVGSPLSLECTVEGTSNPNLYWYRQAAGRGLQLLFYSVGIGQISSEVPQNLSASRPQDRQFILSSKKLLLSDSGFYLCAWSSPGLAEETQYFGPGTRLLVL.